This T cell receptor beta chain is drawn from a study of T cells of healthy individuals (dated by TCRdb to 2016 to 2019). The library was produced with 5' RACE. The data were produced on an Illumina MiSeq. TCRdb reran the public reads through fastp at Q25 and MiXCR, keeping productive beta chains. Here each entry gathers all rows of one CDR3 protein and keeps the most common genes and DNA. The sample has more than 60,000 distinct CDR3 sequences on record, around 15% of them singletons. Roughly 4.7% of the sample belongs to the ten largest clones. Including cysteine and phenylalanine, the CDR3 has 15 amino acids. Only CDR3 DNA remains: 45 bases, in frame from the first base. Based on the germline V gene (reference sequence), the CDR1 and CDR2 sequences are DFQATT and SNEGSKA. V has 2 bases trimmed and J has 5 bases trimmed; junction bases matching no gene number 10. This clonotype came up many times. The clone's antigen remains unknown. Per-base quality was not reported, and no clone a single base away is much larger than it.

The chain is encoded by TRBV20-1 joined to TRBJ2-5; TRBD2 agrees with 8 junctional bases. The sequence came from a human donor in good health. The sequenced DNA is TGCAGTGCTAGACGGGTAGCGGGGAGTGATGAGACCCAGTACTTC. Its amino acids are CSARRVAGSDETQYF.